These 11 T cell receptor beta chains were sequenced from one sample in a study of cytotoxic CD8 clonotypes in ibrutinib-treated CLL. Some clones are missing from TCRdb's copy, which holds only in-frame ones; the method was immunoSEQ multiplex PCR. The table records over 95,000 clones, 58% of them present only once. This specimen was PBMCs, taken after 24 months of ibrutinib treatment. The receptors originated from a human donor with chronic lymphocytic leukemia.

The chain recombines TRBV11-2 with TRBJ2-5, with D perhaps TRBD1 (5 bases). From germline, CDR1 is SGHAT and CDR2 FQNNGV. Trimming removed 1 base from V and 2 bases from J, with 11 bases in between. CDR3 size: 15 residues. The CDR3 loop is CASSLGTNEQETQYF. As DNA, the CDR3 is TGTGCCAGCAGCTTAGGGACAAACGAGCAAGAGACCCAGTACTTC. The entire variable domain, with the rest obtained from reference TRBV11-2 and TRBJ2-5, is as follows: EAGVAQSPRYKIIEKRQSVAFWCNPISGHATLYWYQQILGQGPKLLIQFQNNGVVDDSQLPKDRFSAERLKGVDSTLKIQPAKLEDSAVYLCASSLGTNEQETQYFGPGTRLLVL.

A single count supports this clone. The chain combines TRBV18 with TRBJ1-6; 9 nucleotides line up with TRBD1. The junction had 6 bases not matched to a gene; V was cut back by 3 bases and J by 9 bases. Per germline, CDR1 KGHSH and CDR2 LQKENI. This CDR3 has 15 residues. CDR3 in amino acids: CASSPLQGAGSPLHF. The CDR3 coding sequence is TGTGCCAGCTCACCCCTACAGGGGGCGGGTTCACCCCTCCACTTT.

The chain couples TRBV30 to TRBJ2-7; 9 bases line up with TRBD1. Germline lookup yields CDR1 GTSNPN and CDR2 SVGIG (reference sequence). Trimming at V came to 2 bases and at J to 6 bases, leaving 14 bases not matched to a gene. The CDR3 has 16 residues. CDR3 sequence reads: CAWSPSGQGIVGEQYF. CDR3 coding DNA: TGTGCCTGGAGTCCCTCGGGACAGGGAATAGTGGGCGAGCAGTACTTC. Variable domain in full (rest from reference TRBV30 and TRBJ2-7): SQTIHQWPATLVQPVGSPLSLECTVEGTSNPNLYWYRQAAGRGLQLLFYSVGIGQISSEVPQNLSASRPQDRQFILSSKKLLLSDSGFYLCAWSPSGQGIVGEQYFGPGTRLTVT.

In this sample, this clone turned up a few times. The V and J genes are TRBV30 and TRBJ1-1; maybe TRBD1 (6 bases). The germline V and J ends were trimmed by 4 bases and 1 base, with 13 bases remaining between them. The CDR3 length is 14 residues. Looked up from germline, CDR1 is GTSNPN and CDR2 is SVGIG (reference sequence). CDR3 bases: TGTGCCTGGAAATTGACAGGCGGGAACACTGAAGCTTTCTTT. It translates to CAWKLTGGNTEAFF.

The chain employs TRBV18 and TRBJ1-2; tentatively, D is TRBD1 (6 bases). Trimming took 0 bases from V and 0 from J, leaving 11 bases between them. The CDR3 has 16 residues. Looked up from germline, CDR1 is KGHSH and CDR2 is LQKENI. In DNA, the CDR3 is TGTGCCAGCTCACCACCGGGGGGGGCCCCTAACTATGGCTACACCTTC. It yields the protein CASSPPGGAPNYGYTF.

For this clone: Other DNA sequences in the sample encode the same CDR3. The rearrangement uses TRBV13 and TRBJ1-2; TRBD1 aligns across 10 bases. V was pared by 6 bases and J by 2 bases, with 3 bases of the junction left unmatched. CDR3 length: 14 amino acids. Germline-derived CDR1 and CDR2 are PRHDT and FYEKMQ (reference sequence). The chain's CDR3 is CASRPGQGNYGYTF. CDR3 DNA: TGTGCCAGCAGACCGGGACAGGGGAACTATGGCTACACCTTC. The entire variable domain, with the rest obtained from reference TRBV13 and TRBJ1-2, is as follows: AAGVIQSPRHLIKEKRETATLKCYPIPRHDTVYWYQQGPGQDPQFLISFYEKMQSDKGSIPDRFSAQQFSDYHSELNMSSLELGDSALYFCASRPGQGNYGYTFGSGTRLTVV.

CDR3 sequence: CASSLYMGEGYTF. The CDR3 DNA follows: TGTGCCAGCAGCTTATATATGGGCGAAGGCTACACCTTC. The gene calls are TRBV11-3 and TRBJ1-2; D not certain. Trimming cost V 2 bases and J 8 bases, with 12 bases left between them. CDR1 is SGHNT and CDR2 is YENEEA in the germline V gene. This CDR3 contains 13 residues.

There are a few counts of this clone. The chain uses TRBV30 and TRBJ2-5; 7 nucleotides align to TRBD2. CDR1 is GTSNPN, CDR2 SVGIG, per germline (reference sequence). The V and J ends lost 1 base and 4 bases, in that order; junction bases with no gene match: 3. This CDR3 spans 13 amino acids. CDR3 nucleotides: TGTGCCTGGAGTGGACTAGCTCGAGAGACCCAGTACTTC. Amino acids: CAWSGLARETQYF.

The J gene is TRBJ1-2, the V gene TRBV6-5, with a tentative D call TRBD1 (6 bases). From germline, CDR1 is MNHEY and CDR2 SVGAGI. The V end was cut by 6 bases, the J end by 6 bases, with 17 bases between. The CDR3 is 14 residues long. DNA for the CDR3: TGTGCCAGCAGCCTGAAACAGGGTATTCATGGCTACACCTTC. Residues: CASSLKQGIHGYTF.

This clone was seen only a few times. The genes are TRBV5-8 and TRBJ1-6; 8 bases are shared with TRBD1. The CDR3 is 15 residues long. From germline, CDR1 is SGHTS and CDR2 YDEGEE. After removal of 5 bases from V and 13 bases from J, the junction contained 14 bases not matched to a gene. As DNA, the CDR3 is TGTGCCAGCAGAAGAACCGGGACAGGCATATCGCCCCTCCACTTT. Protein: CASRRTGTGISPLHF.

This clone appeared many times. This chain uses TRBV7-2 with TRBJ1-2; weak D call: TRBD1 (6 bases). The CDR3 is 15 amino acids. CDR1 and CDR2 from the germline V gene are SGHTA and FQGNSA. Trimming removed 5 bases from V and 6 bases from J, with 19 bases in between. The CDR3 region is CASSLSTGSPDGYTF. The DNA for the CDR3 is TGTGCCAGCAGCCTATCGACAGGATCCCCCGATGGCTACACCTTC.